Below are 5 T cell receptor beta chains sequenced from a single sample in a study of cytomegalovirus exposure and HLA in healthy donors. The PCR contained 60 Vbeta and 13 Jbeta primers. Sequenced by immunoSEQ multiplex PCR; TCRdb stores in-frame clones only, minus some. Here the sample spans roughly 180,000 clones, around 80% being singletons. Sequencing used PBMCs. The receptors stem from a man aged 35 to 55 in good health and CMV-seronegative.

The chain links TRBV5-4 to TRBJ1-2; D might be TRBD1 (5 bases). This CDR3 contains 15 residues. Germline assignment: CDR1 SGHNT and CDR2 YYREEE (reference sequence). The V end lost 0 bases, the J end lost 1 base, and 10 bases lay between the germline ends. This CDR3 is CASSLGQRDNYGYTF. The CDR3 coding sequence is TGTGCCAGCAGCTTGGGACAGAGAGATAACTATGGCTACACCTTC.

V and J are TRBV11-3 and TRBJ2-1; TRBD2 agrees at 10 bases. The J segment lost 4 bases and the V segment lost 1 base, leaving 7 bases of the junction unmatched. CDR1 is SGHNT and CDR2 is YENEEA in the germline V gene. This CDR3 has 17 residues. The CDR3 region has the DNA TGTGCCAGCAGCTTAGGGCTAGCGGGAGACGGATACAATGAGCAGTTCTTC. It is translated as CASSLGLAGDGYNEQFF.

Written as DNA, the CDR3 is TGCAGTGAGAGGAGGGGCGAGACCCAGTACTTC. This codes for CSERRGETQYF. This chain joins TRBV20-1 and TRBJ2-5; tentative D call: TRBD2 (6 bases). V was pared by 7 bases and J by 5 bases, with 11 bases between. CDR1 is DFQATT, CDR2 SNEGSKA, per germline (reference sequence). This CDR3 spans 11 amino acids.

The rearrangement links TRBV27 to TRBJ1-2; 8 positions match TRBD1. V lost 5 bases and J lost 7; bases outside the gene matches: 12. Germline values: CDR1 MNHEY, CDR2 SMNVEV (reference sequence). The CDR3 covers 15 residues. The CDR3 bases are TGTGCCAGCAGTCCGGCGGGGACAGGTTATATTGGCTACACCTTC. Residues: CASSPAGTGYIGYTF.

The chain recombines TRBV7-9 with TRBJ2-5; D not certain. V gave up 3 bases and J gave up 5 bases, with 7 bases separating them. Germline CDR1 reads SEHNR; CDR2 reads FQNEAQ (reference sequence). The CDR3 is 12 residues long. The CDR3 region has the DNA TGTGCCAGCAGCTTCGTCGGGGAGACCCAGTACTTC. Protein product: CASSFVGETQYF.